This T cell receptor (beta chain) was sequenced during a study of cytomegalovirus exposure and HLA in healthy donors. Whole-study findings and limits: Reports indicated that the classifier achieved high specificity and sensitivity in diagnosing cytomegalovirus status.

60 Vbeta and 13 Jbeta primers were used in PCR. Profiling relied on immunoSEQ multiplex PCR, and the TCRdb table lists in-frame clones only, not all of them. The sample includes about 180,000 clones, about 79% seen only once; the top ten take 1.2%. This CDR3 has 16 residues. Germline lookup yields CDR1 SGHTA and CDR2 FQGNSA. V gave up 5 bases and J gave up 0 bases; unmatched junction bases: 6. To note about this clone: Its antigen is currently unknown.

The sequenced material came from PBMCs. The V gene is TRBV7-2, the J gene TRBJ1-3; 8 nucleotides match TRBD1. The source is a girl aged 2 to 9 in good health and CMV-seropositive. The CDR3 DNA follows: TGTGCCAGCAGCCTCCGGACAGGGAGCTCTGGAAACACCATATATTTT. Amino acid sequence: CASSLRTGSSGNTIYF.